This TCR beta chain was sequenced for a study of post-analysis software for immune sequencing data. Study background: Relapsing-remitting, secondary progressive and progressive-relapsing multiple sclerosis were all included among the disease courses. Study outcomes and limitations: F measure grouped same-batch samples tightly together. Comparison of patients with controls showed five TRBV segments more frequent in patients, TRBV5-6, TRBV5-1 and TRBV20-1 among them.

Of note for this clonotype: Its antigen is unidentified. One end of the junction fails to match germline, which may point to a read error.

Presence of unique molecular identifiers characterized the TCR beta cDNA libraries. The source material, roughly 0.9 to 11 million T cells, gave rise to about 520,000 cDNA molecules. TCRdb used MiXCR to reprocess the PCR reads, holding one entry per CDR3 protein. This table has about 760,000 distinct CDR3 sequences, about 32% appearing once. The CDR3 covers 13 residues. Germline CDR1 and CDR2: MDHEN and SYDVKM. The chain employs TRBV28 and TRBJ2-4; D is perhaps TRBD1 or TRBD2 (5 bases each). Sequenced sample: blood. The TCR sequence derives from a girl aged 5 to 17 with multiple sclerosis. DNA of the CDR3: TGTGCCAGCAGTTTGGGGACCAGGGTTCCCATGGACTTC. Protein: CASSLGTRVPMDF.